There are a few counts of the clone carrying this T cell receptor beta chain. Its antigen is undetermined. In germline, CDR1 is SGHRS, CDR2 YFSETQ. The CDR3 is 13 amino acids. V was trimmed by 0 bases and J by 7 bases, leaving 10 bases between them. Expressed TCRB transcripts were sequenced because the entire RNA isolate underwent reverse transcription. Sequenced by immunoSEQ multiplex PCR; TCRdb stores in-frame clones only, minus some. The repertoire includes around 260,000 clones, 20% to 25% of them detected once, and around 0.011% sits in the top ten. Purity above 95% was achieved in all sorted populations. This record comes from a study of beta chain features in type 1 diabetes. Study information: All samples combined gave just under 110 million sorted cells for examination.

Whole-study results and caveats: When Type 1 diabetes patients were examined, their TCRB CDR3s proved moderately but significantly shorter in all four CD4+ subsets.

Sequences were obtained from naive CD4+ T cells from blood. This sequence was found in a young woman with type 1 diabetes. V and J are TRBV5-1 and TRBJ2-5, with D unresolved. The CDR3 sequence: CASSLEQFGTQYF. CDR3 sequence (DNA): TGCGCCAGCAGCTTGGAACAGTTCGGGACCCAGTACTTC.